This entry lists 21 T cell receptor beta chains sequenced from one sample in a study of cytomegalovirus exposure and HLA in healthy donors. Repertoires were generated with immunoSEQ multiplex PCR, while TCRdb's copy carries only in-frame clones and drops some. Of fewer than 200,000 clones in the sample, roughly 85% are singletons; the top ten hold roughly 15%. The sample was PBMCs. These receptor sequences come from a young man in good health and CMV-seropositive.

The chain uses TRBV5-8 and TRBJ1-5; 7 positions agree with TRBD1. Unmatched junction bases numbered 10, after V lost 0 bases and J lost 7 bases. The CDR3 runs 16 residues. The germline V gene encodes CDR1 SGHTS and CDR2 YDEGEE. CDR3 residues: CASSLGSDRVSQPQHF. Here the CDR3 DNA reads TGTGCCAGCAGCTTGGGCTCCGACAGGGTGAGCCAGCCCCAGCATTTT.

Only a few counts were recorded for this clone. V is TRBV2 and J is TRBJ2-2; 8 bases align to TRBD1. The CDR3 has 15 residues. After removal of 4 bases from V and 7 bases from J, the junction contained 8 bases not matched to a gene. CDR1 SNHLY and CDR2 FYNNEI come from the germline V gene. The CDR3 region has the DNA TGTGCCAGCAGTGTCCCCAGGGGGCAGGTCGGGGAGCTGTTTTTT. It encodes CASSVPRGQVGELFF.

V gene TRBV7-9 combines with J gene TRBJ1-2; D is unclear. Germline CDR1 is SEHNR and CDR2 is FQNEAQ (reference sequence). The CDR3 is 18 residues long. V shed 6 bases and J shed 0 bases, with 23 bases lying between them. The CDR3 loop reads CASRSIWADTEANYGYTF. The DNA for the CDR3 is TGTGCCAGCAGATCAATTTGGGCCGATACGGAAGCTAACTATGGCTACACCTTC.

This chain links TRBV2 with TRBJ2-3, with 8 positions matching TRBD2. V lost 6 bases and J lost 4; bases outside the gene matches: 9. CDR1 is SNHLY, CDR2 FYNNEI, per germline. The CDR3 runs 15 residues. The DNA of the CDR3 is TGTGCCAGCAGCCCGAGGACTAGCCGGGCAGATACGCAGTATTTT. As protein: CASSPRTSRADTQYF.

The CDR3 here is CASSLGNRGQETQYF. For the CDR3, the DNA is TGTGCCAGCAGCTTAGGCAACAGGGGGCAAGAGACCCAGTACTTC. The chain carries TRBV7-3 and TRBJ2-5, with 8 bases matching TRBD1. CDR1 is SGHTA and CDR2 is FQGTGA in the germline V gene. Trimming at V came to 2 bases and at J to 2 bases, leaving 4 bases not matched to a gene. The CDR3 has 15 residues.

The CDR3 region has the DNA TGCGCCAGCAGGGCACCGGCGGGGAGCTCCTACGAGCAGTACTTC. Its protein is CASRAPAGSSYEQYF. The chain employs TRBV5-1 and TRBJ2-7; maybe TRBD2 (6 bases). Per the germline V gene, CDR1 is SGHRS and CDR2 is YFSETQ. Deletions cut 5 bases from V and 0 bases from J, with 15 bases between. This CDR3 contains 15 residues.

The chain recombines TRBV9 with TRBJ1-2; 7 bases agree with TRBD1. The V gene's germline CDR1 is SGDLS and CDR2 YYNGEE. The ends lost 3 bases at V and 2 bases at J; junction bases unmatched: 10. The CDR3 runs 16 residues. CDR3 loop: CASSAETGKKNYGYTF. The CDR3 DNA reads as TGTGCCAGCAGCGCAGAGACAGGGAAGAAGAACTATGGCTACACCTTC.

CDR3 residues: CASSSRTSGGGRQYF. CDR3 in DNA: TGTGCCAGCAGCTCTCGGACTAGCGGGGGTGGTAGGCAGTATTTT. The chain is built from TRBV9 and TRBJ2-3, with TRBD2 matching 13 bases. Germline V gene lookup returns CDR1 SGDLS and CDR2 YYNGEE. Losses at the gene ends were 4 bases for V and 11 bases for J; bases not matched to a gene: 10. The CDR3 runs 15 residues.

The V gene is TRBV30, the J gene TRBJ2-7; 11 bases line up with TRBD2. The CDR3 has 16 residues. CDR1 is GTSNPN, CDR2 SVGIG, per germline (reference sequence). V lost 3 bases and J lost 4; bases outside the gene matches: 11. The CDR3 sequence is CAWRGTGTSGMYEQYF. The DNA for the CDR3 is TGTGCCTGGAGGGGGACCGGGACTAGCGGCATGTACGAGCAGTACTTC.

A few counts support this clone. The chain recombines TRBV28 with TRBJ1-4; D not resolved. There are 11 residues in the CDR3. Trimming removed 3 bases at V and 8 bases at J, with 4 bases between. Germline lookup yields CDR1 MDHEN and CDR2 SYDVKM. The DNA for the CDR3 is TGTGCCAGCAGTTTTGAGGAAAAACTGTTTTTT. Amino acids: CASSFEEKLFF.

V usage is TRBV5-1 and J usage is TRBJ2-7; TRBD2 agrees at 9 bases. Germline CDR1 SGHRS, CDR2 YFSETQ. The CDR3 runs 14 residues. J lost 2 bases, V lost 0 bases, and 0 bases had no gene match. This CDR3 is CASSLVAGAYEQYF. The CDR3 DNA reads TGCGCCAGCAGCTTGGTAGCGGGGGCCTACGAGCAGTACTTC.

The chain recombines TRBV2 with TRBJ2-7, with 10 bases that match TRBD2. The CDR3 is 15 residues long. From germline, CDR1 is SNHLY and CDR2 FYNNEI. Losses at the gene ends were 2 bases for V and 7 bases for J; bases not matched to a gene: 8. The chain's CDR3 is CASSEYLAGVEEQYF. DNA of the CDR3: TGTGCCAGCAGTGAATACCTAGCGGGAGTCGAGGAGCAGTACTTC.

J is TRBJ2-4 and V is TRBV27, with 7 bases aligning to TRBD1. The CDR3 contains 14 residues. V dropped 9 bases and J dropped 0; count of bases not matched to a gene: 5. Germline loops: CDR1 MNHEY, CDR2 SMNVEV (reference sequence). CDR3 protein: CARLNRGAKNIQYF. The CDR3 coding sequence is TGTGCCAGGCTCAACAGGGGAGCCAAAAACATTCAGTACTTC.

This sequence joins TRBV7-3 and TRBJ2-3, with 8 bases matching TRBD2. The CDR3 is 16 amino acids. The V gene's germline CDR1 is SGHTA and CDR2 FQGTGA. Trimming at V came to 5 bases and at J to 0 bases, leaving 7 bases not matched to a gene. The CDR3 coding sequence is TGTGCCAGCAGCCCAATAGCGGGGATGAGCACAGATACGCAGTATTTT. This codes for CASSPIAGMSTDTQYF. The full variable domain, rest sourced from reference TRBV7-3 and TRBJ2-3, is GAGVSQTPSNKVTEKGKYVELRCDPISGHTALYWYRQSLGQGPEFLIYFQGTGAADDSGLPNDRFFAVRPEGSVSTLKIQRTERGDSAVYLCASSPIAGMSTDTQYFGPGTRLTVL.

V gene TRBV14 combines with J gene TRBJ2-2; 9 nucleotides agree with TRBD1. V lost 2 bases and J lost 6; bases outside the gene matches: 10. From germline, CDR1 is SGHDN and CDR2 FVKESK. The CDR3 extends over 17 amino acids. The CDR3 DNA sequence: TGTGCCAGCAGCCAAAGGCCGGGACAGGGAGGATCCGGGGAGCTGTTTTTT. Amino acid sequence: CASSQRPGQGGSGELFF.

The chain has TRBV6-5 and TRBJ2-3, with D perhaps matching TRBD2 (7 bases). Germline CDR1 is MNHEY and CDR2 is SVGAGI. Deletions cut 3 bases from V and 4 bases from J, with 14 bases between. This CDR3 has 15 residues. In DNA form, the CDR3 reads TGTGCCAGCAGTTATGGGGGGGGCCGATCAGATACGCAGTATTTT. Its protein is CASSYGGGRSDTQYF.

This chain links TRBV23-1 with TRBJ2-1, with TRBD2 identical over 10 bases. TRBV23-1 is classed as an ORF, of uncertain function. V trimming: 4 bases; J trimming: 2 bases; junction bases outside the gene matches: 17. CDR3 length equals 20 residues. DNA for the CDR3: TGCGCCAGCAGTCGAATGAGGGGTAGCGGGAGGTTCAGCACCTACAATGAGCAGTTCTTC. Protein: CASSRMRGSGRFSTYNEQFF.

The CDR3 is CASSESGGGTSSYNEQFF. CDR3 in DNA: TGTGCCAGCAGTGAATCGGGGGGAGGGACAAGCTCCTACAATGAGCAGTTCTTC. The V call is TRBV25-1, the J call TRBJ2-1; D is perhaps TRBD2 (7 bases). The CDR3 consists of 18 residues. CDR1 and CDR2 (germline): MGHDK, SYGVNS. The V end was cut by 1 base, the J end by 0 bases, with 16 bases between. Using reference TRBV25-1 and TRBJ2-1 for the parts outside the CDR3, the full variable domain is EADIYQTPRYLVIGTGKKITLECSQTMGHDKMYWYQQDPGMELHLIHYSYGVNSTEKGDLSSESTVSRIRTEHFPLTLESARPSHTSQYLCASSESGGGTSSYNEQFFGPGTRLTVL.

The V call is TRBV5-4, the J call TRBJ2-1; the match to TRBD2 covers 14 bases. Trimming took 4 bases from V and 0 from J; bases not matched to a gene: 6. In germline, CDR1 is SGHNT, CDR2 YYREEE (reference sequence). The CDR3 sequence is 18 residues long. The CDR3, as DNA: TGTGCCAGCAGCCAGAGACTAGCGGGGGGGAGCTCCTACAATGAGCAGTTCTTC. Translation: CASSQRLAGGSSYNEQFF.

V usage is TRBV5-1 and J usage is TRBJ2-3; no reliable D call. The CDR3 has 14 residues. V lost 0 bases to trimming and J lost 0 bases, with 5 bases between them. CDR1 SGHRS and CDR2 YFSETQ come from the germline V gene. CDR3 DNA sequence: TGCGCCAGCAGCTTGGGGCCTAGCACAGATACGCAGTATTTT. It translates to CASSLGPSTDTQYF.

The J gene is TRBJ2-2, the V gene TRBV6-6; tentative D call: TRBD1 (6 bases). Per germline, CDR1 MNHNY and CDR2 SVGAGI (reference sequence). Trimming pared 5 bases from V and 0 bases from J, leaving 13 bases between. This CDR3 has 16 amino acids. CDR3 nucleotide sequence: TGTGCCAGCAGTAGACAGGCGAAGACGAACACCGGGGAGCTGTTTTTT. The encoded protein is CASSRQAKTNTGELFF.